The 20 T cell receptor beta chains in this list originate from one sample, sequenced in a study of control samples from healthy donors and cancer patients. The protocol was immunoSEQ multiplex PCR, while the TCRdb copy is restricted to in-frame clones and leaves out a portion. The profile shows about 130,000 clones, 85% to 95% of them singletons. The sequencing input was PBMCs. The receptors derive from a man aged 60 to 75 with colorectal cancer.

The rearrangement links TRBV19 to TRBJ2-5; no reliable D call. The germline V gene has CDR1 LNHDA and CDR2 SQIVND (reference sequence). Trimming shortened V by 3 bases and J by 2 bases, and 7 bases separated the two germline ends. The CDR3 contains 13 residues. The CDR3 bases are TGTGCCAGTAGTATCGCATTACAAGAGACCCAGTACTTC. Residues: CASSIALQETQYF.

The rearrangement joins TRBV3-1 (or the pseudogene TRBV3-2) to TRBJ1-1; D remains ambiguous. The CDR3 contains 14 residues. In germline, CDR1 is LGHDT, CDR2 YNNKEL (reference sequence). V was trimmed by 1 base and J by 6 bases, leaving 12 bases between them. DNA of the CDR3: TGTGCCAGCAGCCAAGCCCTCATAAAGTCTGAAGCTTTCTTT. Its translation is CASSQALIKSEAFF.

The chain joins TRBV19 to TRBJ1-5, with no clear D. Germline lookup yields CDR1 LNHDA and CDR2 SQIVND (reference sequence). This CDR3 is 14 amino acids long. V was shortened by 8 bases and J by 0 bases, with 11 bases between the two germline ends. CDR3 in DNA: TGTGCCAGTTCGGAACCCTATAGCAATCAGCCCCAGCATTTT. This sequence encodes CASSEPYSNQPQHF.

The rearrangement joins TRBV28 to TRBJ1-5; TRBD1 matches at 10 bases. The junction had 9 bases not matched to a gene; V was cut back by 2 bases and J by 2 bases. This CDR3 contains 18 residues. The germline CDR1 and CDR2 sequences are MDHEN and SYDVKM. The CDR3 sequence: CASSLEGQGVLGNQPQHF. The CDR3 bases are TGTGCCAGCAGTTTAGAAGGACAGGGGGTCTTGGGCAATCAGCCCCAGCATTTT.

V and J are TRBV4-2 and TRBJ1-1; TRBD1 is a possible D gene (5 bases). This CDR3 comprises 14 residues. With 0 bases removed from V and 11 bases from J, the gap between germline ends came to 16 bases. CDR1 and CDR2 from the germline V gene are LGHNA and YNFKEQ. The CDR3 coding sequence is TGTGCCAGCAGCCAAGAGGGACCAATATTTGGGGCTTTCTTT. It specifies CASSQEGPIFGAFF.

This rearrangement joins TRBV19 to TRBJ2-7, with 8 bases matching TRBD1. Germline loops: CDR1 LNHDA, CDR2 SQIVND (reference sequence). Losses at the gene ends were 3 bases for V and 7 bases for J; bases not matched to a gene: 5. The CDR3 has 13 residues. This CDR3 is CASSMNRGKEQYF. The CDR3 DNA reads as TGTGCCAGTAGTATGAACAGGGGGAAAGAGCAGTACTTC.

The J gene is TRBJ2-2, the V gene TRBV20-1; 10 bases line up with TRBD1. The CDR3 runs 15 residues. Losses at the gene ends were 3 bases for V and 5 bases for J; bases not matched to a gene: 6. Germline values: CDR1 DFQATT, CDR2 SNEGSKA (reference sequence). CDR3 sequence reads: CSASHGTGVTGELFF. CDR3 bases: TGCAGTGCTAGTCATGGGACAGGGGTTACCGGGGAGCTGTTTTTT.

The chain combines TRBV11-2 with TRBJ2-4; 8 nucleotides align to TRBD2. Germline trimming cut 0 bases from V and 1 base from J; bases unmatched to any gene: 14. The CDR3 loop spans 20 amino acids. From germline, CDR1 is SGHAT and CDR2 FQNNGV. The CDR3 coding sequence is TGTGCCAGCAGCTTAGATCGGGGGGGGAGAGGTGTCTTCGCCAAAAACATTCAGTACTTC. It encodes CASSLDRGGRGVFAKNIQYF.

On this clone: Germline and junction disagree at one end, which may indicate a read error. V usage is TRBV10-3 and J usage is TRBJ1-1, with 7 bases matching TRBD1. CDR1 is ENHRY and CDR2 is SYGVKD in the germline V gene. The CDR3 runs 11 residues. As DNA, the CDR3 is TGTGCCATCAGGGCCGGGACAGTGGAGATCTTT. As protein: CAIRAGTVEIF.

The genes are TRBV11-1 and TRBJ2-7; possibly TRBD1 for D (6 bases). This CDR3 contains 14 residues. Per germline, CDR1 SGHAT and CDR2 FQDESV (reference sequence). The V end was cut by 5 bases, the J end by 6 bases, with 17 bases between. The CDR3: CASSNRVEGLEQYF. The CDR3 nucleotides are TGTGCCAGCAGCAACAGGGTAGAGGGGCTCGAGCAGTACTTC.

This chain uses TRBV5-1 with TRBJ1-1; maybe TRBD1 (5 bases). Germline CDR1 and CDR2: SGHRS and YFSETQ. The CDR3 has 14 residues. Trimming cost V 3 bases and J 1 base, with 10 bases left between them. CDR3 region: CASSSQGGNTEAFF. The CDR3 DNA reads as TGCGCCAGCAGCTCTCAGGGTGGGAACACTGAAGCTTTCTTT.

The chain joins TRBV6-5 to TRBJ1-6, with D tentatively TRBD1 (5 bases). The CDR3 has 14 residues. CDR1 MNHEY and CDR2 SVGAGI come from the germline V gene. V was trimmed by 10 bases and J by 7 bases, leaving 17 bases between them. The CDR3 sequence is CAIGPGGENSPLHF. The CDR3 DNA follows: TGTGCCATCGGACCGGGAGGGGAAAATTCACCCCTCCACTTT.

The chain has TRBV6-5 and TRBJ1-1; no definite D call. V was clipped by 8 bases and J by 0 bases, with 13 bases between them. The CDR3 runs 14 residues. Germline V gives CDR1 MNHEY, CDR2 SVGAGI. CDR3 nucleotide sequence: TGTGCCAGCCGGACCGAAACCATGAACACTGAAGCTTTCTTT. It is translated as CASRTETMNTEAFF.

The chain joins TRBV13 to TRBJ2-3, with 8 nucleotides matching TRBD1. The CDR3 sequence is 17 residues long. The germline V gene encodes CDR1 PRHDT and CDR2 FYEKMQ (reference sequence). V gave up 5 bases and J gave up 3 bases; unmatched junction bases: 13. The CDR3 DNA follows: TGTGCCAGCAGCCAGCTCTGGCAGGGGGCAACGACAGATACGCAGTATTTT. Translation gives CASSQLWQGATTDTQYF.

The V and J genes are TRBV4-1 and TRBJ1-1, with 8 positions matching TRBD1. There are 15 residues in the CDR3. The V gene end was trimmed by 1 base and the J gene end by 3 bases; junction bases not matched to a gene: 4. Per the germline V gene, CDR1 is MGHRA and CDR2 is YSYEKL. CDR3 region: CASSQADRAHTEAFF. DNA of the CDR3: TGCGCCAGCAGCCAAGCGGACAGGGCTCACACTGAAGCTTTCTTT.

The V call is TRBV7-9, the J call TRBJ1-4; 8 positions match TRBD1. V gave up 5 bases and J gave up 8 bases; unmatched junction bases: 10. CDR1 and CDR2 (germline): SEHNR, FQNEAQ (reference sequence). The CDR3 length is 15 residues. CDR3 nucleotide sequence: TGTGCCAGCAGCACAGACAGGGGACCCCCAGAAAAACTGTTTTTT. Its protein product is CASSTDRGPPEKLFF.

This clone is a singleton in its sample. The gene calls are TRBV19 and TRBJ1-2; D not resolved. The CDR3 is made up of 14 amino acids. In germline, CDR1 is LNHDA, CDR2 SQIVND (reference sequence). Deletions cut 1 base from V and 8 bases from J, with 14 bases between. The DNA of the CDR3 is TGTGCCAGTAGTATAGGCCCCCCCGGAGGGGGCTACACCTTC. Its protein product is CASSIGPPGGGYTF.

The V gene is TRBV12-3 or TRBV12-4, the J gene TRBJ2-7; no clear D gene. Trimming cost V 5 bases and J 2 bases, with 7 bases left between them. The CDR3 has 12 amino acids. DNA for the CDR3: TGTGCCAGCAGTACCACACCCTACGAGCAGTACTTC. It yields the protein CASSTTPYEQYF.

The CDR3 region is CASSRKGAGPNYGYTF. CDR3 DNA: TGCGCCAGCAGCCGCAAGGGCGCCGGGCCCAACTATGGCTACACCTTC. The gene calls are TRBV5-1 and TRBJ1-2, with unresolved D. Per germline, CDR1 SGHRS and CDR2 YFSETQ. The CDR3 totals 16 residues. V dropped 4 bases and J dropped 2 bases, with 18 bases sitting between them.

The chain recombines TRBV10-1 with TRBJ1-1; D is possibly TRBD1 (5 bases). V was shortened by 1 base and J by 3 bases, with 6 bases between the two germline ends. The germline gives CDR1 WNHNN, CDR2 SYGVQD (reference sequence). The CDR3 loop spans 13 amino acids. CDR3 sequence (DNA): TGCGCCAGCAGTGAGTTGACAGACACTGAAGCTTTCTTT. It codes for CASSELTDTEAFF.